This TCR beta chain was identified during a study of T cell responses to AZD1222 COVID-19 vaccine. V was trimmed by 7 bases and J by 7 bases, leaving 13 bases between them. Germline lookup yields CDR1 MNHEY and CDR2 SMNVEV (reference sequence). The CDR3 runs 12 residues. Clones were sequenced by immunoSEQ multiplex PCR, and TCRdb holds only the in-frame ones, with some missing. Of 100,000 to 150,000 clones listed, more than 75% are singletons. The sequences come from peripheral blood, collected on day 0 of AZD1222 vaccination. The V call is TRBV27, the J call TRBJ1-1; D gene uncertain. This sequence was found in an adult in good health. The CDR3 nucleotides read TGTGCCAGCACGGGCCGATGGAATGAAGCTTTCTTT. Its translation: CASTGRWNEAFF.